This entry concerns a single T cell receptor beta chain. Its antigen is unknown. There are 15 residues in the CDR3. Germline V gene sequence: CDR1 SGDLS, CDR2 YYNGEE. The V gene end was trimmed by 2 bases and the J gene end by 4 bases; junction bases not matched to a gene: 1. The treatment denotes: oral pan-JAK inhibitor, 5-10 mg twice daily. The data derive from a study of CD8+ T cells in alopecia areata. General study results and limits: An increase in clonality over normal scalp was evident in lesional scalp, especially alopecia totalis/universalis. Researchers reported that TCR sharing among patients proved less clear than in mice, possibly HLA-linked. Many expanded lesional clones persisted in scalp and blood during tofacitinib.

Sequencing used cDNA as its template, made by extracting RNA and reverse transcribing it. Sequencing was performed with immunoSEQ multiplex PCR; in TCRdb, only in-frame clones are kept and a portion is missing. This sample has 150,000 to 250,000 clones, with 58% found just once. The clonotype comes from a human donor with alopecia areata. The chain is built from TRBV9 and TRBJ2-2; 11 bases are shared with TRBD2. The input for sequencing was CD4+ T cells sorted from blood, taken at week 24, from a patient treated with tofacitinib. The CDR3 DNA reads TGTGCCAGCAGCGTGCTAGCGGGGGGCACCGGGGAGCTGTTTTTT. Translation: CASSVLAGGTGELFF.